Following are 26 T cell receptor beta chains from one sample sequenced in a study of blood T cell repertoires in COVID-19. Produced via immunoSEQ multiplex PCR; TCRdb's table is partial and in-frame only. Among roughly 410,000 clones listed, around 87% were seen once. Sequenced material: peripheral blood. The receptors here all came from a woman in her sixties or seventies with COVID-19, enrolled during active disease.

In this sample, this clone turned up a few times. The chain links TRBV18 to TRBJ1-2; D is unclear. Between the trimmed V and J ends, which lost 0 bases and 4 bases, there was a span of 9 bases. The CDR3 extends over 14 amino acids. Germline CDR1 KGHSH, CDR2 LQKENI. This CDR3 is CASSPPEGLYGYTF. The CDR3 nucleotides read TGTGCCAGCTCACCACCGGAGGGCCTCTATGGCTACACCTTC. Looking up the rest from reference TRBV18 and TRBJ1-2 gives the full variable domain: NAGVMQNPRHLVRRRGQEARLRCSPMKGHSHVYWYRQLPEEGLKFMVYLQKENIIDESGMPKERFSAEFPKEGPSILRIQQVVRGDSAAYFCASSPPEGLYGYTFGSGTRLTVV.

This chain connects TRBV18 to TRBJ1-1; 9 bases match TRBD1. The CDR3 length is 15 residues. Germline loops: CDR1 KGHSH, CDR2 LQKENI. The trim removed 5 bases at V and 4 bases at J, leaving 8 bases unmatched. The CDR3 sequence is CASSATGTGSTEAFF. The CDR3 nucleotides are TGTGCCAGCTCAGCAACAGGGACAGGGTCCACTGAAGCTTTCTTT.

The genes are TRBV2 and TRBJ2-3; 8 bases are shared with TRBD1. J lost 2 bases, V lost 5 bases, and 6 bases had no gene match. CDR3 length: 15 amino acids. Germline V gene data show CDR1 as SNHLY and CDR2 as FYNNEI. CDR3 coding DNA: TGTGCCAGCAGTTTGACAGGGGTAGCCACAGATACGCAGTATTTT. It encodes CASSLTGVATDTQYF.

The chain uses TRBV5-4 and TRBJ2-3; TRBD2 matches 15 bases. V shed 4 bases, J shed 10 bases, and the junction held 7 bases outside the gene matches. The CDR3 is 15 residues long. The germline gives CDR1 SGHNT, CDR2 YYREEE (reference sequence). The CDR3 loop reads CASSTGTSGGRAQYF. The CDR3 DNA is TGTGCCAGCAGCACCGGGACTAGCGGGGGGAGGGCGCAGTATTTT.

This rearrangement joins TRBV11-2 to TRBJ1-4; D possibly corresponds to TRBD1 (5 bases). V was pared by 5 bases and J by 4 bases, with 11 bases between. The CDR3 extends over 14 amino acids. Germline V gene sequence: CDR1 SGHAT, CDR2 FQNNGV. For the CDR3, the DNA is TGTGCCAGCAGCAAATGGGGCAGTAATGAAAAACTGTTTTTT. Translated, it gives CASSKWGSNEKLFF.

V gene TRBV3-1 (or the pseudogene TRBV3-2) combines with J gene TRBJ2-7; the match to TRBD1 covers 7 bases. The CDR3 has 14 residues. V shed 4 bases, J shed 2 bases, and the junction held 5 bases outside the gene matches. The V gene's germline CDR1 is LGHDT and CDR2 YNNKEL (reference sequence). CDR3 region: CASSPGQRAYEQYF. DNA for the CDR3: TGTGCCAGCAGCCCGGGACAGCGAGCCTACGAGCAGTACTTC.

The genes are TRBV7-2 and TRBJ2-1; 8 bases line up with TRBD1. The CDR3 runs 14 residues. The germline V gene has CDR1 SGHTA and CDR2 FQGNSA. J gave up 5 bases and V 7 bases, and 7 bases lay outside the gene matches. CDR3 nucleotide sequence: TGTGCCAGCAACCCGGGACAGGTCAACAATGAGCAGTTCTTC. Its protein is CASNPGQVNNEQFF.

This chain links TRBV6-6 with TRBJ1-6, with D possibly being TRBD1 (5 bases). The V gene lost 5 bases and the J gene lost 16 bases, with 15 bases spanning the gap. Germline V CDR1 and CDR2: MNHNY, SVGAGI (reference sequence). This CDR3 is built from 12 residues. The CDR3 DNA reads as TGTGCCAGCAGTCTCCCTAACAGGATACTCCACTTT. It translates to CASSLPNRILHF.

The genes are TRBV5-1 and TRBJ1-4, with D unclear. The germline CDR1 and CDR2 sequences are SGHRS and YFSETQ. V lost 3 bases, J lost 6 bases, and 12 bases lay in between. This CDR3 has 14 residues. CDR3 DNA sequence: TGCGCCAGCAGCTGGGCAGGAGGGTATGAAAAACTGTTTTTT. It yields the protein CASSWAGGYEKLFF.

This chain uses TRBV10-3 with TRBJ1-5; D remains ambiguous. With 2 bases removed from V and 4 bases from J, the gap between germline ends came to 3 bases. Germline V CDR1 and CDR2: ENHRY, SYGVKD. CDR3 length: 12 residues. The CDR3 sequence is CAISEQNQPQHF. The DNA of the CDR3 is TGTGCCATCAGTGAGCAGAATCAGCCCCAGCATTTT.

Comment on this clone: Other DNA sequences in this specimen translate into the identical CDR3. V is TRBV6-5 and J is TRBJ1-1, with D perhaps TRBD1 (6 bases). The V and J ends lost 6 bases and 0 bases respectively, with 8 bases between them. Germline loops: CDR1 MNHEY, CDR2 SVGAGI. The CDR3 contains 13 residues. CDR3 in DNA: TGTGCCAGCAGATGGACAGTGAACACTGAAGCTTTCTTT. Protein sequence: CASRWTVNTEAFF.

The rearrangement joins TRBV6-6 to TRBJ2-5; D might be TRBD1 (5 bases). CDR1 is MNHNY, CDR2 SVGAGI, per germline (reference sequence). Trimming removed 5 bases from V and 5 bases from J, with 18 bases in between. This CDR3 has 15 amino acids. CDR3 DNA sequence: TGTGCCAGCAGTCATAGTCGTAGGGGCCCGGAGACCCAGTACTTC. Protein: CASSHSRRGPETQYF.

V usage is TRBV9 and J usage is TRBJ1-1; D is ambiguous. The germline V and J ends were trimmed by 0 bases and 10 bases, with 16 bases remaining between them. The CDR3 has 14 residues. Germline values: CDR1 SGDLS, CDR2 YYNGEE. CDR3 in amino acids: CASSVGQAAGGAFF. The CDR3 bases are TGTGCCAGCAGCGTAGGGCAGGCGGCTGGAGGAGCTTTCTTT.

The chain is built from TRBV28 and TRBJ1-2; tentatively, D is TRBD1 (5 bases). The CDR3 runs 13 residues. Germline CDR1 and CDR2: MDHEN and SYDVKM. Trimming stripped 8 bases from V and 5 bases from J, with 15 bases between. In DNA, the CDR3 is TGTGCCAGCGAGACGGGGGTCGGATATGGCTACACCTTC. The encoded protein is CASETGVGYGYTF.

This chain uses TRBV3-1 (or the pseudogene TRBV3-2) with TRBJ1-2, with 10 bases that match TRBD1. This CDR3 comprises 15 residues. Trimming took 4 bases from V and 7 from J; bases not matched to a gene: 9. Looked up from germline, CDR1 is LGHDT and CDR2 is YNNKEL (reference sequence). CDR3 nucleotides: TGTGCCAGCAGCCTCGGTGCTGGGACAGGGGCTGGCTACACCTTC. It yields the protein CASSLGAGTGAGYTF.

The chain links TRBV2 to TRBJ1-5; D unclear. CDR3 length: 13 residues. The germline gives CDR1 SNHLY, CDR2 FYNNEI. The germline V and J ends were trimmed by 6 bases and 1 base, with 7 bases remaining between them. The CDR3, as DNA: TGTGCCAGCAGCGCGACAAGCAATCAGCCCCAGCATTTT. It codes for CASSATSNQPQHF.

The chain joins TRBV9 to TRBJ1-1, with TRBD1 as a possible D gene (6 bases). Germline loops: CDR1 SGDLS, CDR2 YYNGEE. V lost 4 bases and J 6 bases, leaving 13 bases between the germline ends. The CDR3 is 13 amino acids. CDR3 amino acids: CASSKLTGPEAFF. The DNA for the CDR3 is TGTGCCAGCAGCAAACTGACAGGCCCTGAAGCTTTCTTT.

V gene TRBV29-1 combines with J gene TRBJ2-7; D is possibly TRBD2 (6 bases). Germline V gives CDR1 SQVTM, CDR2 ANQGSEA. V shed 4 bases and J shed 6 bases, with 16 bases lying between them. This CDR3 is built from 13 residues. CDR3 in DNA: TGCAGCGTTGGGAGGGAGGAGGTCTTCGAGCAGTACTTC. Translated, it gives CSVGREEVFEQYF.

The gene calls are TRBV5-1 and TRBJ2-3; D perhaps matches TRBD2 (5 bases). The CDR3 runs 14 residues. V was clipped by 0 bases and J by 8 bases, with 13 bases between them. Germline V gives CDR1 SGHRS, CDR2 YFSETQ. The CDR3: CASSLDTRDLTQYF. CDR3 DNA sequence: TGCGCCAGCAGCTTGGATACTCGGGATCTTACGCAGTATTTT.

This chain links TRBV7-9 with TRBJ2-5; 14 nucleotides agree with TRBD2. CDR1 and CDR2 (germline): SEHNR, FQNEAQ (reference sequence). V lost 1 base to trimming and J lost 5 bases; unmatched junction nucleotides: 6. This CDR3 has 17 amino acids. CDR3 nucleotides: TGTGCCAGCAGCTTAGGGACTAGCGGGGGGCCCTCGGAGACCCAGTACTTC. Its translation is CASSLGTSGGPSETQYF.

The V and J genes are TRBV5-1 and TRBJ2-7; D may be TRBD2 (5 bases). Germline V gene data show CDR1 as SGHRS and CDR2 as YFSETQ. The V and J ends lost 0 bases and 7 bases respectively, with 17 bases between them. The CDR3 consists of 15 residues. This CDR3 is CASSLEGVPGREQYF. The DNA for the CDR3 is TGCGCCAGCAGCTTGGAGGGAGTCCCTGGTCGAGAGCAGTACTTC.

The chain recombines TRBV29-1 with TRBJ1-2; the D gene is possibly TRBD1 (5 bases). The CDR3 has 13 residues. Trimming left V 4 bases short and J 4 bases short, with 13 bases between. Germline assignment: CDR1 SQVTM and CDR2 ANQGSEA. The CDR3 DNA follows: TGCAGCGTTGTCAAGGGGTGGCTCTATGGCTACACCTTC. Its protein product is CSVVKGWLYGYTF.

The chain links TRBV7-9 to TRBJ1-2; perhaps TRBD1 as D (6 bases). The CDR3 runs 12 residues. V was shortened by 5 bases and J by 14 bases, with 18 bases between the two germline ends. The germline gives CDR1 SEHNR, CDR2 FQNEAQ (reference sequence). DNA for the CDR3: TGTGCCAGCAGCCCCGACAGGCTGGCGCATACCTTC. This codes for CASSPDRLAHTF.

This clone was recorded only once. CDR3 bases: TGTGCCAGCAGCTTGTCTTGGACAGGGGGCAAGACTAATGAAAAACTGTTTTTT. It is translated as CASSLSWTGGKTNEKLFF. The chain couples TRBV5-8 to TRBJ1-4; TRBD1 matches 11 bases. This CDR3 is 18 amino acids long. The V and J ends lost 1 base and 2 bases, in that order; junction bases with no gene match: 7. Per germline, CDR1 SGHTS and CDR2 YDEGEE.

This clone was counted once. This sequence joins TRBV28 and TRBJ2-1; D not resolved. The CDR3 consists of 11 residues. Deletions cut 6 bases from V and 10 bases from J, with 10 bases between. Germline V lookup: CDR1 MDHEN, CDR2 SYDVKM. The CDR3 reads CASSQALEQFF. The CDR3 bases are TGTGCCAGCAGCCAGGCCCTGGAGCAGTTCTTC. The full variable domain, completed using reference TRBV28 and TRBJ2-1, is DVKVTQSSRYLVKRTGEKVFLECVQDMDHENMFWYRQDPGLGLRLIYFSYDVKMKEKGDIPEGYSVSREKKERFSLILESASTNQTSMYLCASSQALEQFFGPGTRLTVL.

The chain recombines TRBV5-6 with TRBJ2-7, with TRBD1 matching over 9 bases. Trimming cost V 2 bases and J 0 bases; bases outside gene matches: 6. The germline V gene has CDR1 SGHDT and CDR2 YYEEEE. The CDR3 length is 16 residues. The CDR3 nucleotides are TGTGCCAGCAGCTTCGGGACAGGGCCGTACTCCTACGAGCAGTACTTC. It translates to CASSFGTGPYSYEQYF.